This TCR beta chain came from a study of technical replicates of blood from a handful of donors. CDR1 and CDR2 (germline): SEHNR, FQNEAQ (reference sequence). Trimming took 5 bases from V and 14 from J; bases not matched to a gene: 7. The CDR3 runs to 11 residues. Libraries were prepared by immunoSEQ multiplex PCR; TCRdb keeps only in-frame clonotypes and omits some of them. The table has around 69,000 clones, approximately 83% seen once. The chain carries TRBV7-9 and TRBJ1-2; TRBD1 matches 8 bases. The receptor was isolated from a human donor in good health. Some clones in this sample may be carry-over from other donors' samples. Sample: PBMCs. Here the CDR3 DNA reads TGTGCCAGCAGCGTTGGACAGGGAGGTACCTTC. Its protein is CASSVGQGGTF.